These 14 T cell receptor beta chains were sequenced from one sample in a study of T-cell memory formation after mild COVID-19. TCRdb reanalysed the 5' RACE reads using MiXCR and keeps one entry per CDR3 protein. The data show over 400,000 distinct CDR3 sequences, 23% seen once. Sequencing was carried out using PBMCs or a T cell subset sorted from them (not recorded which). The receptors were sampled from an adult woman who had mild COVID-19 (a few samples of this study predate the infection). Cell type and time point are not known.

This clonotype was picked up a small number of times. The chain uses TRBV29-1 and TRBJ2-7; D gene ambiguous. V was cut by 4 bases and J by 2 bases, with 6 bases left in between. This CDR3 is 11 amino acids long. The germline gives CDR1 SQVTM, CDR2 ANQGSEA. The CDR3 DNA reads TGCAGCGTTGCGGCGACCTACGAGCAGTACTTC. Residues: CSVAATYEQYF.

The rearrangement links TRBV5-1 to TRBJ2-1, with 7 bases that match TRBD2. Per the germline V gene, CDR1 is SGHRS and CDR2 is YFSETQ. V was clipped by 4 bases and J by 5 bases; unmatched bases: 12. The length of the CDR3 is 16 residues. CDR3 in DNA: TGCGCCAGCAGCCCCGCAACTAGCGCGATTGACAATGAGCAGTTCTTC. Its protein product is CASSPATSAIDNEQFF.

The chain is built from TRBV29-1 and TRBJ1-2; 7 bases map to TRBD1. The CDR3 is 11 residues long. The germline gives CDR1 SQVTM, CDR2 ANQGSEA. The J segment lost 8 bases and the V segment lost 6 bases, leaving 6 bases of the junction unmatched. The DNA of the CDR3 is TGCAGCGTCGAGACAGGGTACGGCTACACCTTC. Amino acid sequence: CSVETGYGYTF.

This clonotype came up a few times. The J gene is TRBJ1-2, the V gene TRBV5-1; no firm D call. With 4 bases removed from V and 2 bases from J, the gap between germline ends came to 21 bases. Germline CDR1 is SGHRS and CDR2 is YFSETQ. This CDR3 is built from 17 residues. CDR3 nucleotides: TGCGCCAGCAGCCCATACACCCTTGGACTCACAAACTATGGCTACACCTTC. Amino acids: CASSPYTLGLTNYGYTF.

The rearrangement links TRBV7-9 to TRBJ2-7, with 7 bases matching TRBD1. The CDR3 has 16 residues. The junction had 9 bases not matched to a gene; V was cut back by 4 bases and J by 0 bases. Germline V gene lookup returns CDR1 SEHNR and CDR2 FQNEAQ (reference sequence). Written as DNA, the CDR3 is TGTGCCAGCAGCTCCCCCGACAGGGCGCTCTCCTACGAGCAGTACTTC. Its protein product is CASSSPDRALSYEQYF.

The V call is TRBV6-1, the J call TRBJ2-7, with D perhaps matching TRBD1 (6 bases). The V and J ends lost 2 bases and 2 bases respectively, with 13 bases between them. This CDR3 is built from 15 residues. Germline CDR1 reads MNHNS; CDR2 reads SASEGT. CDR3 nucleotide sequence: TGTGCCAGCAGTGAATTGAGTAACAGGGCCTACGAGCAGTACTTC. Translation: CASSELSNRAYEQYF.

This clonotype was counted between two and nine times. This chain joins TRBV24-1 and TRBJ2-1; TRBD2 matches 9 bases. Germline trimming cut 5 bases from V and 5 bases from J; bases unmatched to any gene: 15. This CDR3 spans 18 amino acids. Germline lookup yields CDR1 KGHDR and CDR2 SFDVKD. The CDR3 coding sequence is TGTGCCACCAGTGGCTCCCCTCGGGCGGGGGGGAAGAACAATGAGCAGTTCTTC. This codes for CATSGSPRAGGKNNEQFF.

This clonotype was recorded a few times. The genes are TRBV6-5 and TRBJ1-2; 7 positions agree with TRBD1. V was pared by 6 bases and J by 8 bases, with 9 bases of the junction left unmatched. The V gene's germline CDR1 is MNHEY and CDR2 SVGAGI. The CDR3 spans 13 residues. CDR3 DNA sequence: TGTGCCAGCAGAGAACCGGGACAGCGCGGCTACACCTTC. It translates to CASREPGQRGYTF.

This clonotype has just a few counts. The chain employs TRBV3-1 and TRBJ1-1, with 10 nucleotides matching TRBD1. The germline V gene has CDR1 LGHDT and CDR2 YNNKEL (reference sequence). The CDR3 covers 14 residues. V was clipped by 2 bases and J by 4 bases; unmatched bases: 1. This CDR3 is CASSQWDRGTEAFF. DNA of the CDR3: TGTGCCAGCAGCCAATGGGACAGGGGCACTGAAGCTTTCTTT.

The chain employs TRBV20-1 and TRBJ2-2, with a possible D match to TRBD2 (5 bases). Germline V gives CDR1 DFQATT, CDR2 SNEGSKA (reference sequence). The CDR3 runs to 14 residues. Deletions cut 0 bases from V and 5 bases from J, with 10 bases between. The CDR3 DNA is TGCAGTGCTAGAGAGAGAGGGCCAACCGGGGAGCTGTTTTTT. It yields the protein CSARERGPTGELFF.

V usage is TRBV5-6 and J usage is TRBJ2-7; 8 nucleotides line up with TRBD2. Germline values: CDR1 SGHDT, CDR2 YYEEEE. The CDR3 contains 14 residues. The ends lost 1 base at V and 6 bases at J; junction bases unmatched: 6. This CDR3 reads CASSLLGRASEQYF. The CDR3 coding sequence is TGTGCCAGCAGCTTGCTCGGGAGGGCCTCCGAGCAGTACTTC.

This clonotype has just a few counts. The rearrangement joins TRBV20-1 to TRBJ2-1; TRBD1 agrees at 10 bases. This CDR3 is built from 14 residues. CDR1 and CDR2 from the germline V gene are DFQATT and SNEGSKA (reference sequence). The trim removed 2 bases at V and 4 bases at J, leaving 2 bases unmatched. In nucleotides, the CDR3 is TGCAGTGCTAGAAGACAGGGGGCTTACAATGAGCAGTTCTTC. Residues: CSARRQGAYNEQFF.

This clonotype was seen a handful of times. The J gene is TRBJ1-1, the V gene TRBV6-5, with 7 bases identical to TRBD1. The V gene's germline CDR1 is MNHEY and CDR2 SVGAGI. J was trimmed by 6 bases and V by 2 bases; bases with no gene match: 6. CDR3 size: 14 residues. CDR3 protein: CASSYNQGVPEAFF. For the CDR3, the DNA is TGTGCCAGCAGTTACAATCAGGGGGTCCCTGAAGCTTTCTTT.

The CDR3 sequence: CASSHPTGWSYNEQFF. DNA for the CDR3: TGCGCCAGCAGCCACCCGACAGGATGGTCCTACAATGAGCAGTTCTTC. The V call is TRBV4-1, the J call TRBJ2-1; the D gene is possibly TRBD1 (6 bases). CDR3 length equals 16 residues. Germline CDR1 MGHRA, CDR2 YSYEKL. V lost 3 bases to trimming and J lost 1 base, with 13 bases between them.